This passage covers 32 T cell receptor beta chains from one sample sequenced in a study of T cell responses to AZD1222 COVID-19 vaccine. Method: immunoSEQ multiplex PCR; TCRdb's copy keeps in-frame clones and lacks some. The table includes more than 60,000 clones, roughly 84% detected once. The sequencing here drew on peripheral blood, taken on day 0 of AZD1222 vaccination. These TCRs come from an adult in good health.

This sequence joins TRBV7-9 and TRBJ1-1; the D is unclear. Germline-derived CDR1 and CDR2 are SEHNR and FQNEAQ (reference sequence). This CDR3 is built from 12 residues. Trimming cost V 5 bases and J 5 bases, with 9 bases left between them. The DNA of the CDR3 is TGTGCCAGCAGCCCTAGAGCGACTGAAGCTTTCTTT. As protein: CASSPRATEAFF.

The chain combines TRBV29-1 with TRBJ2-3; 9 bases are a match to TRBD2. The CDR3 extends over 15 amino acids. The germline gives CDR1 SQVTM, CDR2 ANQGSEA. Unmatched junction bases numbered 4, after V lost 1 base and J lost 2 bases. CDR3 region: CSVEALAGHTDTQYF. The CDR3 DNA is TGCAGCGTTGAAGCGCTAGCGGGACACACAGATACGCAGTATTTT.

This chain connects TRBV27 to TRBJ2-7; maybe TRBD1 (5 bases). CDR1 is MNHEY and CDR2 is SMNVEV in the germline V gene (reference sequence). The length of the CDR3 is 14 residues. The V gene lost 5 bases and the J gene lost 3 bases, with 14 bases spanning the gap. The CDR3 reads CASSPYNQGYEQYF. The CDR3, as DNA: TGTGCCAGCAGTCCTTATAACCAGGGCTACGAGCAGTACTTC.

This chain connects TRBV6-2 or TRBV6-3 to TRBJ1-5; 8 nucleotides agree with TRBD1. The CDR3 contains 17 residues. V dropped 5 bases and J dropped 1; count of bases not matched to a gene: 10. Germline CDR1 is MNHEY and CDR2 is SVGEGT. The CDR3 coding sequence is TGTGCCAGCAGTGAGAATTCCGGGACAGGCAGCAATCAGCCCCAGCATTTT. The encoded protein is CASSENSGTGSNQPQHF.

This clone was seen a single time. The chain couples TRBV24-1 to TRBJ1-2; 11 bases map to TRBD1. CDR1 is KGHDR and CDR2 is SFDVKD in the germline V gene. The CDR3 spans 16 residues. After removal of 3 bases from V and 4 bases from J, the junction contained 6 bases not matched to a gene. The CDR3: CATSDPRTGGVYGYTF. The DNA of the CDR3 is TGTGCCACCAGTGATCCCCGGACAGGGGGCGTCTATGGCTACACCTTC.

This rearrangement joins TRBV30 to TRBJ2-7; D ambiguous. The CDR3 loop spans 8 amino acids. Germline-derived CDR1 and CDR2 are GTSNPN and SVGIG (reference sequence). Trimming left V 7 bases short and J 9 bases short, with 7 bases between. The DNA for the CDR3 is TGTGCCTTTAGGACGCAGTACGTC. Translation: CAFRTQYV.

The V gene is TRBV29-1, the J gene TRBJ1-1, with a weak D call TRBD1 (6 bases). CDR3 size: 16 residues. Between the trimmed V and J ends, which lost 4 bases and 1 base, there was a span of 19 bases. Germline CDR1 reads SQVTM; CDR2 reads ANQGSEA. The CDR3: CSVGGQRFGGNTEAFF. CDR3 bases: TGCAGCGTTGGGGGGCAGAGGTTTGGAGGGAACACTGAAGCTTTCTTT.

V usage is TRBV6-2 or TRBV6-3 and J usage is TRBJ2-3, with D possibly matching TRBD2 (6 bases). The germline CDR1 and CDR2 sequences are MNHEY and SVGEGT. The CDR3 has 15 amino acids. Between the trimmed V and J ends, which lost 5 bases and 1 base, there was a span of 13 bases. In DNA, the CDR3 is TGTGCCAGCAGTCAATACGCTAGCGGCACAGATACGCAGTATTTT. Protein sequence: CASSQYASGTDTQYF.

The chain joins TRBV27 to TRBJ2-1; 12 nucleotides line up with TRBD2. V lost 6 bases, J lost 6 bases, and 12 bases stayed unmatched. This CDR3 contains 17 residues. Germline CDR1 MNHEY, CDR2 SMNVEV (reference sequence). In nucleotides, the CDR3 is TGTGCCAGCAGGCCATCCTCTAGCGGGAGGGCCCTCAATGAGCAGTTCTTC. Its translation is CASRPSSSGRALNEQFF.

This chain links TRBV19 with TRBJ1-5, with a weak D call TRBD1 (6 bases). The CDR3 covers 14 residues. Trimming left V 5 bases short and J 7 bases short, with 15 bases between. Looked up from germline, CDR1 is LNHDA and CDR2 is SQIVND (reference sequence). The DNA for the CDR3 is TGTGCCAGTAGTCGGACAGTAGGTCGACAGCCCCAGCATTTT. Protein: CASSRTVGRQPQHF.

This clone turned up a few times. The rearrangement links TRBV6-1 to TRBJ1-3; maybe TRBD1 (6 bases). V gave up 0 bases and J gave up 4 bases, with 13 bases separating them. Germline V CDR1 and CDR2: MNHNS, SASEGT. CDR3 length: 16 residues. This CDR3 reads CASSEAPGTLGNTIYF. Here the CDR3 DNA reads TGTGCCAGCAGTGAAGCCCCCGGGACACTGGGAAACACCATATATTTT.

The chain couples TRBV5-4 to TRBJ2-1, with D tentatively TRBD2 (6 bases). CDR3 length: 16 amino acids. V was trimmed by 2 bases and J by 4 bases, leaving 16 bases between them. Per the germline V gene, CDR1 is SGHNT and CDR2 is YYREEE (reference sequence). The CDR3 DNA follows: TGTGCCAGCAGCTTAGGCGGGACTCAACTTTACAATGAGCAGTTCTTC. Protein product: CASSLGGTQLYNEQFF.

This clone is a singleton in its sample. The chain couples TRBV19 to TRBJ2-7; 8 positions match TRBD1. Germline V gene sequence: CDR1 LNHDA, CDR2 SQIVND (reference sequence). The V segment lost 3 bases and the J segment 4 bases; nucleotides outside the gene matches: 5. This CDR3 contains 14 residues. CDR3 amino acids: CASSIGRGLYEQYF. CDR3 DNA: TGTGCCAGTAGTATCGGCAGGGGGCTGTACGAGCAGTACTTC.

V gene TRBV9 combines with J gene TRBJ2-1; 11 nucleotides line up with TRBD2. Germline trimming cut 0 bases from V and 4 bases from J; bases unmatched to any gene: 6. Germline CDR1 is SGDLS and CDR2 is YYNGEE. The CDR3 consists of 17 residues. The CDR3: CASSVGLAGGRYNEQFF. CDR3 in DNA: TGTGCCAGCAGCGTAGGTCTAGCGGGAGGACGATACAATGAGCAGTTCTTC.

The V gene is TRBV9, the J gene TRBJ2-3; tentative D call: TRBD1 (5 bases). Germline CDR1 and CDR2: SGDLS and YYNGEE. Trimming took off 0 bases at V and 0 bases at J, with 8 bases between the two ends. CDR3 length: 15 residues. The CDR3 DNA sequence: TGTGCCAGCAGCGTAGGACAGCTCAGCACAGATACGCAGTATTTT. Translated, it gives CASSVGQLSTDTQYF.

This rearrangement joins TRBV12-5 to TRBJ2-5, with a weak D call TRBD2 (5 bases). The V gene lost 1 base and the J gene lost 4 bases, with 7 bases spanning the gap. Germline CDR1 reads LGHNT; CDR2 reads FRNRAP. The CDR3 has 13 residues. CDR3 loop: CASGLGGGETQYF. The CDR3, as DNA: TGTGCTAGTGGTTTGGGCGGAGGAGAGACCCAGTACTTC.

The CDR3 DNA sequence: TGTGCCTGGTACAGGGCCCCCGGATCTGAAGCTTTCTTT. It is translated as CAWYRAPGSEAFF. The chain employs TRBV30 and TRBJ1-1, with a tentative D call TRBD1 (6 bases). The germline gives CDR1 GTSNPN, CDR2 SVGIG (reference sequence). The CDR3 has 13 residues. The germline V and J ends were trimmed by 5 bases and 6 bases, with 16 bases remaining between them.

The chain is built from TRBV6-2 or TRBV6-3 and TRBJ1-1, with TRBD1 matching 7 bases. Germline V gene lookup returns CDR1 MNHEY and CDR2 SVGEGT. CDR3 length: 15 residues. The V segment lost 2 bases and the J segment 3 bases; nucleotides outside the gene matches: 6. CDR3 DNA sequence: TGTGCCAGCAGTTACGGGTTAACAGGGGACACTGAAGCTTTCTTT. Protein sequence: CASSYGLTGDTEAFF.

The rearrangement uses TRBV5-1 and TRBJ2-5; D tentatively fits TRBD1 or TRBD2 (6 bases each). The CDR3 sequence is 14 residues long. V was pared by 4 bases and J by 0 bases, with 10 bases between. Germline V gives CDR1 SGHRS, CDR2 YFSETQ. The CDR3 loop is CASSQGGYQETQYF. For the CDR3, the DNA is TGCGCCAGCAGCCAAGGGGGGTACCAAGAGACCCAGTACTTC.

The CDR3 coding sequence is TGTGCCAGCAGCTTAGGAGGCTCTGGAAACACCATATATTTT. Encoded protein: CASSLGGSGNTIYF. The gene calls are TRBV13 and TRBJ1-3, with D unresolved. CDR3 length equals 14 residues. V was shortened by 0 bases and J by 0 bases, with 3 bases between the two germline ends. Germline CDR1 PRHDT, CDR2 FYEKMQ (reference sequence).

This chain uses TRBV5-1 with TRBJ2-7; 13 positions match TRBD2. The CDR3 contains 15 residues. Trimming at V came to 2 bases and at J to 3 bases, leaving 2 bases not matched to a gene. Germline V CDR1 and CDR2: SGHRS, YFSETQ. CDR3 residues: CASSFGTSGDYEQYF. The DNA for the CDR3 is TGCGCCAGCAGCTTCGGGACTAGCGGGGACTACGAGCAGTACTTC.

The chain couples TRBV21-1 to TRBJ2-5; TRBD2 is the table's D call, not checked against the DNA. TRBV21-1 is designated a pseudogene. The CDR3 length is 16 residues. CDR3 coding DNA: TGTGCCAGCAGCAAAGCGAGGACTAGGGGAAAAGAGACCCAGTACTTC. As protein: CASSKARTRGKETQYF.

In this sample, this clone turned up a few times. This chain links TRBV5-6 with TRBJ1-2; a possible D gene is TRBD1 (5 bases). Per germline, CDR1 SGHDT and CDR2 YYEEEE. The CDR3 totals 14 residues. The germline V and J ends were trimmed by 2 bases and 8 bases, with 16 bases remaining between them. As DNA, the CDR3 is TGTGCCAGCAGCTTTGGGACCCCCAGGTGGGGCTACACCTTC. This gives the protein CASSFGTPRWGYTF.

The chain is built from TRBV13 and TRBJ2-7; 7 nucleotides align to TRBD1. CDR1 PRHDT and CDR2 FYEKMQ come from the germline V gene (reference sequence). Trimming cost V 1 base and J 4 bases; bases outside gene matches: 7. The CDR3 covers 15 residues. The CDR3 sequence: CASSLDRDREYEQYF. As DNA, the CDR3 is TGTGCCAGCAGCTTAGATCGTGACAGGGAATACGAGCAGTACTTC.

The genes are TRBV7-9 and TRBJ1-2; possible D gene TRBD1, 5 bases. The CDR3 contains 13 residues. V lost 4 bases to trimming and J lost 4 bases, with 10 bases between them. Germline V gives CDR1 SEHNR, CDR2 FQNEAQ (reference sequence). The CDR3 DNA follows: TGTGCCAGCAGCTCAGGGAGAAGCTATGGCTACACCTTC. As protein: CASSSGRSYGYTF.

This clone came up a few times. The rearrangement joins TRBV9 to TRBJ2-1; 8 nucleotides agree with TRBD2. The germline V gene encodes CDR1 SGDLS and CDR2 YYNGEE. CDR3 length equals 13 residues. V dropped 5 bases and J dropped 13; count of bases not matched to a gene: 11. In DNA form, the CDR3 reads TGTGCCAGCAGTCTGGATGGGACTAGAAATCAGTTCTTC. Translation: CASSLDGTRNQFF.

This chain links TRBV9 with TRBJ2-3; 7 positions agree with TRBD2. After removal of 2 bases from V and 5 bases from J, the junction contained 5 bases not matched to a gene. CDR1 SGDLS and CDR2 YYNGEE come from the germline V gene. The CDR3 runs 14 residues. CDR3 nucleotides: TGTGCCAGCAGCGTTGGCGGGGGTAAAGATACGCAGTATTTT. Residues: CASSVGGGKDTQYF. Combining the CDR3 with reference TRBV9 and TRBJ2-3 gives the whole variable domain DSGVTQTPKHLITATGQRVTLRCSPRSGDLSVYWYQQSLDQGLQFLIQYYNGEERAKGNILERFSAQQFPDLHSELNLSSLELGDSALYFCASSVGGGKDTQYFGPGTRLTVL.

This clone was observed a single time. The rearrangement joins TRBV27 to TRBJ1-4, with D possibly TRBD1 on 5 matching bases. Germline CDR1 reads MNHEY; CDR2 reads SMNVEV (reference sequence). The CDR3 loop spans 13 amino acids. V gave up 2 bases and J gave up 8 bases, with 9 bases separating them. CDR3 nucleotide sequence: TGTGCCAGCAGTTTAGGGGCCGGAGAAAAACTGTTTTTT. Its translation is CASSLGAGEKLFF.

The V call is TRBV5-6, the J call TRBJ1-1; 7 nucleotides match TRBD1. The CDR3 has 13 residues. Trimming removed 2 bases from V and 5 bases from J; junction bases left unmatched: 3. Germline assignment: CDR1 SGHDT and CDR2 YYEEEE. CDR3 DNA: TGTGCCAGCAGCTTCGACAGGGTAACTGAAGCTTTCTTT. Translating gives CASSFDRVTEAFF.

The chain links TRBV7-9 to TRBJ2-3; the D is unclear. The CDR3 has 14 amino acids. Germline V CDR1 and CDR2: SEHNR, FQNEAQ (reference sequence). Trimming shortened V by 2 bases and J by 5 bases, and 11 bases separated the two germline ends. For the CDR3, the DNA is TGTGCCAGCAGCTTAACATCTGGGCTAGATACGCAGTATTTT. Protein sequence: CASSLTSGLDTQYF.

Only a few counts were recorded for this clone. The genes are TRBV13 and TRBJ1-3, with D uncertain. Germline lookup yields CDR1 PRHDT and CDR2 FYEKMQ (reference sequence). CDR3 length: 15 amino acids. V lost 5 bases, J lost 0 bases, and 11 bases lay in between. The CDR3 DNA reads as TGTGCCAGCAGCCGGAGTCGGGGCTCTGGAAACACCATATATTTT. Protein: CASSRSRGSGNTIYF. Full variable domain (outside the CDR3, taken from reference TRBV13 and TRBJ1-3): AAGVIQSPRHLIKEKRETATLKCYPIPRHDTVYWYQQGPGQDPQFLISFYEKMQSDKGSIPDRFSAQQFSDYHSELNMSSLELGDSALYFCASSRSRGSGNTIYFGEGSWLTVV.

The CDR3 DNA follows: TGTGCCAGCAGCTTGGATTTAGATACGCAGTATTTT. This codes for CASSLDLDTQYF. The genes are TRBV5-6 and TRBJ2-3; D unresolved. Germline CDR1 SGHDT, CDR2 YYEEEE. The CDR3 length is 12 residues. Trimming removed 0 bases from V and 5 bases from J, with 4 bases in between.